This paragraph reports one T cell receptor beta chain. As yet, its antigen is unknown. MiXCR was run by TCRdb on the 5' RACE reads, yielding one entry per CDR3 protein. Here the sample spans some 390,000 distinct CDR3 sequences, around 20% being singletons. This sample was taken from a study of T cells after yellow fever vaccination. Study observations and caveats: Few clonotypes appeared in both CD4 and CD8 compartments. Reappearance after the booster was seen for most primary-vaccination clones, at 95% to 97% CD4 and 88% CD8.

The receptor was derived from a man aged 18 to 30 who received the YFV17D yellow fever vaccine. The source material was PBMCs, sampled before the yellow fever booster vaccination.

This CDR3 is CATSSFEGDQHF. The CDR3 coding sequence is TGTGCCACCAGCAGCTTCGAGGGGGACCAGCATTTT. The J gene is TRBJ1-5, the V gene TRBV15, with a possible D match to TRBD1 (6 bases). Per germline, CDR1 LNHNV and CDR2 YYDKDF (reference sequence). This CDR3 region has 12 residues. Trimming pared 3 bases from V and 12 bases from J, leaving 12 bases between. Based on the CDR3 plus reference TRBV15 and TRBJ1-5, the full variable domain is DAMVIQNPRYQVTQFGKPVTLSCSQTLNHNVMYWYQQKSSQAPKLLFHYYDKDFNNEADTPDNFQSRRPNTSFCFLDIRSPGLGDTAMYLCATSSFEGDQHFGDGTRLSIL.